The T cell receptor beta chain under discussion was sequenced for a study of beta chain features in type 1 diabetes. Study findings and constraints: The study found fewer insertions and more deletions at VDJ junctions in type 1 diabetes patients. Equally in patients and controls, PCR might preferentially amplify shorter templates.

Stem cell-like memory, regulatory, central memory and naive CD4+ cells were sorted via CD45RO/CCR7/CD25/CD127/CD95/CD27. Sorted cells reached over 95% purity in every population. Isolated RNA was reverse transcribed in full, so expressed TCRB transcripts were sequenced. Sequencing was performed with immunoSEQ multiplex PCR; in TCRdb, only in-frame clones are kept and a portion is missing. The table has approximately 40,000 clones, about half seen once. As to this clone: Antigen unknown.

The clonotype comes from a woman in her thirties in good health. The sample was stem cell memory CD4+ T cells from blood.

In DNA, the CDR3 is TGTGCCAGCAGCGTAGGGGCCCAACAGGGACAAGAGACCCAGTACTTC. Protein product: CASSVGAQQGQETQYF. This chain links TRBV9 with TRBJ2-5, with a tentative D call TRBD1 (6 bases). This CDR3 region has 16 residues. With 0 bases removed from V and 2 bases from J, the gap between germline ends came to 14 bases. Germline CDR1 is SGDLS and CDR2 is YYNGEE.